This T cell receptor beta chain was sequenced during a study of PD-L1 blockade in urothelial cancer. Study at large: Blood was analyzed 3 weeks (second dose) and 6 weeks after treatment start.

V lost 4 bases and J lost 1, with 6 bases in between. Germline loops: CDR1 MNHNS, CDR2 SASEGT. The CDR3 runs 13 residues. Time point of the sample: peripheral blood 6 weeks after treatment start. Clones were read by immunoSEQ multiplex PCR, and TCRdb kept only the in-frame ones, dropping some. This table has 48,000 or so clones, approximately 83% appearing once. This sequence originates from a man between 60 and 75 years old with urothelial cancer. The source material was PBMCs, sampled around atezolizumab (anti-PD-L1) treatment. V is TRBV6-1 and J is TRBJ2-3; D is unclear. The CDR3 sequence is CASSAWRTDTQYF. Here the CDR3 DNA reads TGTGCCAGCAGTGCTTGGCGCACAGATACGCAGTATTTT.